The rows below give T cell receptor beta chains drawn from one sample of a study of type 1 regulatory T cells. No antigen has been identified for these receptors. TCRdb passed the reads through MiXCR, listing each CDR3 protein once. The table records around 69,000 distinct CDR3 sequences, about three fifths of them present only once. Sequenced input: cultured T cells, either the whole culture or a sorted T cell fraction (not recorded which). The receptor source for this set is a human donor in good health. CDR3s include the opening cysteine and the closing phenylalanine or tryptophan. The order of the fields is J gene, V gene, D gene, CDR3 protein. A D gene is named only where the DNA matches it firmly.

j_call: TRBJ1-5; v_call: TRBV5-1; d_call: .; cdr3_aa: CASSWGQDGSNQPQHF
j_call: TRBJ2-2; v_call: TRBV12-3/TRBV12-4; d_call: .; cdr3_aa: CASTLGGGGGELFF
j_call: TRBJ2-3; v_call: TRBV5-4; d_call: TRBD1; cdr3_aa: CASSLYRGPTLPSTDTQYF
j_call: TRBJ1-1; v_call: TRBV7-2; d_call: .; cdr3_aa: CASSLGGATEAFF
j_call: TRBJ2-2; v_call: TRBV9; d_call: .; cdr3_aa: CASSVRASYAGELFF
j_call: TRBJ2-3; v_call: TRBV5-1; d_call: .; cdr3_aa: CASSLEMTDTQYF
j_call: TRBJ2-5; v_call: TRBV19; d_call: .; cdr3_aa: CASSSTAQETQYF
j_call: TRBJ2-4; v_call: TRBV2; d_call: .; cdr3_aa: CASSEASGTVNKNIQYF
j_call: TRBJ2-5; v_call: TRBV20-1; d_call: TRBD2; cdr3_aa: CSARSPGLAGEKAGETQYF
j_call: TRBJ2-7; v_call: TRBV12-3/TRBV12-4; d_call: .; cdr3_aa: CASSSGVGGYEQYF
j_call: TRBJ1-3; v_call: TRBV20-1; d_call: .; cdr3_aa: CSAQGFSGNTIYF
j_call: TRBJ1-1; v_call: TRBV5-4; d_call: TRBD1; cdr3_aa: CASSRRGQGALDTEAFF
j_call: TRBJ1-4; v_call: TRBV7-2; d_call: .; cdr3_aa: CASSLEGGQINEKLFF
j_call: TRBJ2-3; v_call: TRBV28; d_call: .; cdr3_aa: CASTGVHTDTQYF
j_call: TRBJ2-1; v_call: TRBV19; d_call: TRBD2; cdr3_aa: CASSMPGTSGDNEQFF
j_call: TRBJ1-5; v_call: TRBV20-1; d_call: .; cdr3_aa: CSARVPPGDQPQHF
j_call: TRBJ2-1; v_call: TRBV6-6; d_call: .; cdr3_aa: CASSKPTKAGYNEQFF
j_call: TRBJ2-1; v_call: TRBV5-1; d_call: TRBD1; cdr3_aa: CASSLGGTGVNEQFF
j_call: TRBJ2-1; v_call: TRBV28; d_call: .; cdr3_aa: CASSLPTPKNEQFF
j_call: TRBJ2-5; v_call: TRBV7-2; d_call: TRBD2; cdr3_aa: CASSLAGTSGGQETQYF
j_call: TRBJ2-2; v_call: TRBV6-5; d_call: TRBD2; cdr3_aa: CASSRRLAGVLGELFF
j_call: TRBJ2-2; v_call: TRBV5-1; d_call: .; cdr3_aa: CASRPTRPGLASNTGELFF
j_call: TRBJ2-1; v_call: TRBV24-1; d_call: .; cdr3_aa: CATSDPAAYNEQFF
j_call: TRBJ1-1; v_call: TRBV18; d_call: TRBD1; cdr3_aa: CASSPGQGITEAFF
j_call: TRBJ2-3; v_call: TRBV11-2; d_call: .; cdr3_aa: CASAMADTQYF
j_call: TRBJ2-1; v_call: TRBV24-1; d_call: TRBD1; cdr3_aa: CATSDSAWDSYNEQFF
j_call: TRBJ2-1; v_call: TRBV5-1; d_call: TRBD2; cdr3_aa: CASSLISGNNEQFF
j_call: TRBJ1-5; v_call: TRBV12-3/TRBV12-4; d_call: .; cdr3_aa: CASREQNNQPQHF
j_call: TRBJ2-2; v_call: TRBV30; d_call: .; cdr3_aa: CAWGPLAGSGELFF
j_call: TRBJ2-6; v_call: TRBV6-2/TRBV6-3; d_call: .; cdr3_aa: CASSYTDNVLTF
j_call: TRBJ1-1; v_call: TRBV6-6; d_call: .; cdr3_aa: CASSYSSQMNTEAFF
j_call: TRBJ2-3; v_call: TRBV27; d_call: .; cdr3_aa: CASSLRPASTDTQYF
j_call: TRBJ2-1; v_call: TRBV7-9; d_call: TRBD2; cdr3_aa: CASSQRETYNEQFF
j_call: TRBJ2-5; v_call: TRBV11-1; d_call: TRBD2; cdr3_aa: CASSLSGLVSVETQYF
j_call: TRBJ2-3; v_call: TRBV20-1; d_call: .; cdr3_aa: CSARVFLEGDTQYF
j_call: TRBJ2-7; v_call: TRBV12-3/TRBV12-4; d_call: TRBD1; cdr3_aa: CASRRSGTGGHEQYF
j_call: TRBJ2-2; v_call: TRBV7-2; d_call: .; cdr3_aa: CASSLKSQTGELFF
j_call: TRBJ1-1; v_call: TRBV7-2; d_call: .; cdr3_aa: CASRLGRATEAFF
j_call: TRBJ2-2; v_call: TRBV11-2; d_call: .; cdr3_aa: CASSLQGMTNTGELFF
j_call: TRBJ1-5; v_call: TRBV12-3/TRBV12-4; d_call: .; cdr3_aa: CASTFTGNQPQHF
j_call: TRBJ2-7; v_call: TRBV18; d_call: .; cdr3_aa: CASSSGASGYEQYF
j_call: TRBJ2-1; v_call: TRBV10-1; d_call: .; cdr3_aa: CASSAGELVNEQFF
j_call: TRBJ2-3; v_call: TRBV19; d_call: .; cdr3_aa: CASSMLTNTQYF